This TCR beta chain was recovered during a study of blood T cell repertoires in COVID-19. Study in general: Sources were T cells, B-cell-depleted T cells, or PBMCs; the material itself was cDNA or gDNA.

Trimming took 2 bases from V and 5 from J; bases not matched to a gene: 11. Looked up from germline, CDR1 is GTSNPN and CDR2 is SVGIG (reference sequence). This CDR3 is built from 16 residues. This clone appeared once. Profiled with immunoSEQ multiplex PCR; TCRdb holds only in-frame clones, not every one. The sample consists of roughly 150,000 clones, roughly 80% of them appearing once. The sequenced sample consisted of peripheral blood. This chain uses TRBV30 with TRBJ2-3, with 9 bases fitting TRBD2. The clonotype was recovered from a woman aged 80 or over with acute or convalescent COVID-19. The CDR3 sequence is CAWSRSHSGRQDTQYF. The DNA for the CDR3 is TGTGCCTGGAGTCGAAGTCATAGCGGGAGACAAGATACGCAGTATTTT.